This T cell receptor beta chain appears in the sequencing data of a study of shared clonotypes between healthy human individuals. In the naive CD8 group, cells lacked CD45RO and were positively selected for CCR7, so terminally differentiated effector memory CD45RA+ cells were left out. CDR1 SGHTA and CDR2 FQGNSA come from the germline V gene. The CDR3 is 14 residues long. Trimming cost V 5 bases and J 4 bases, with 14 bases left between them. A remark on this clone: Its antigen is currently unknown.

Produced via immunoSEQ multiplex PCR; TCRdb's table is partial and in-frame only. The sample consists of about 2.1 million clones, roughly 93% of them appearing once. Study-wide results and limits: The low donor count limited represented genetic and exposure-history diversity.

V usage is TRBV7-2 and J usage is TRBJ1-1; D is ambiguous. The sequenced sample was naive CD8+ T cells from PBMCs. The clonotype was recovered from a young man in good health. Some clones in this sample may be carry-over from other donors' samples. CDR3 DNA sequence: TGTGCCAGCAGCCCCTTCCCGGCGGGCACTGAAGCTTTCTTT. The encoded protein is CASSPFPAGTEAFF.